The source of this TCR beta chain is a study of OX40 agonist ivuxolimab in advanced cancers. Study-wide context: Patients were dosed intravenously with ivuxolimab at 0.01 to 10 mg/kg every 2 weeks. A partial response was reached by three patients: one with hepatocellular carcinoma and two with cutaneous melanoma.

TCRdb's table, derived via immunoSEQ multiplex PCR, lists solely in-frame clones and lacks some. The sample yields about 69,000 clones, over 60% seen once. V lost 4 bases, J lost 4 bases, and 12 bases lay in between. Looked up from germline, CDR1 is SGHNT and CDR2 is YENEEA. The CDR3 contains 14 residues. This TCR derives from an adult with an advanced solid tumor such as melanoma, head and neck, liver or kidney cancer. The chain carries TRBV11-3 and TRBJ2-3; D is tentatively TRBD1 or TRBD2 (5 bases each). Material: CD4+ or CD8+ T cells sorted from blood, obtained in a trial of the OX40 agonist ivuxolimab. CDR3 sequence (DNA): TGTGCCAGCAGCTCACAGGACTCTGCAGATACGCAGTATTTT. Translating gives CASSSQDSADTQYF. Looking up the rest from reference TRBV11-3 and TRBJ2-3 gives the full variable domain: EAGVVQSPRYKIIEKKQPVAFWCNPISGHNTLYWYLQNLGQGPELLIRYENEEAVDDSQLPKDRFSAERLKGVDSTLKIQPAELGDSAVYLCASSSQDSADTQYFGPGTRLTVL.